This T cell receptor beta chain came from a study of human T cells and chemical hapten exposure. At the level of the study: Weekly scalp doses of diphenylcyclopropenone were given to patients during the approximately 25-week study.

Time point given: patch test 1, 2 weeks after DPC sensitization. Treatment specified: therapeutic diphenylcyclopropenone sensitization with weekly scalp DPC. This clonotype appeared many times. The antigen remains unidentified. Findings and caveats of the study: Expanded TCR counts at PT1 were positively correlated with the patch test score. TCRs above 1 in 1000 frequency did not change with DPC sensitization.

With 3 bases clipped from V and 4 bases from J, the junction kept 5 bases outside the gene matches. Per the germline V gene, CDR1 is DFQATT and CDR2 is SNEGSKA (reference sequence). The CDR3 extends over 14 amino acids. Study processing details: Samples contained a median of roughly 96,000 TCRs, with a range of roughly 23,224 to 700,000. TCRdb fed the RACE reads into MiXCR, producing one record per CDR3 protein. TCRdb's processing, not the authors', yielded these V and J calls. The table lists around 71,000 distinct CDR3 sequences, roughly 9.8% of them singletons. Sequences were derived from whole blood, sampled in connection with sensitization to the hapten diphenylcyclopropenone (DPC). The clonotype was recovered from a middle-aged woman with alopecia areata. Some clones in this sample may be carry-over from other donors' samples. The rearrangement links TRBV20-1 to TRBJ2-2; TRBD2 agrees at 7 bases. This chain's CDR3 is CSARPAGSTGELFF. DNA for the CDR3: TGCAGTGCTAGGCCAGCGGGGAGCACCGGGGAGCTGTTTTTT.